The T cell receptor beta chain described here comes from a study of blood T cell repertoires in COVID-19. Overall study: Specimens from acute and convalescent COVID-19 originated in the United States, Italy and Spain.

TCRdb keeps only in-frame clones here, not all; method: immunoSEQ multiplex PCR. This table holds about 220,000 clones, roughly 87% found once. In its sample, this clone was seen once. The V and J ends lost 1 base and 16 bases respectively, with 14 bases between them. The CDR3 contains 12 residues. In germline, CDR1 is LGHDT, CDR2 YNNKEL (reference sequence). Residents of about two dozen US areas, aged 18 to 89 years, made up the participants. Participants' reported clinical history set cohort assignment. The receptor's source is a young woman with acute COVID-19. The sequencing sample was made of PBMCs or T cells enriched from blood (not recorded which). The chain has TRBV3-1 (or the pseudogene TRBV3-2) and TRBJ1-5; D is unclear. CDR3 loop: CASSQVAGPLHF. CDR3 DNA: TGTGCCAGCAGCCAAGTGGCAGGCCCCCTCCATTTT.